These 15 T cell receptor beta chains came from one sample sequenced in a study of cytomegalovirus exposure and HLA in healthy donors. The PCR contained 60 Vbeta and 13 Jbeta primers. The data were produced by immunoSEQ multiplex PCR, yet TCRdb's version contains in-frame clones alone and is incomplete. The sample records about 160,000 clones, around 80% being singletons. The sequenced material came from PBMCs. The source of these receptors is a young man in good health and CMV-seronegative.

The gene calls are TRBV7-2 and TRBJ1-5, with D possibly being TRBD1 (6 bases). Trimming shortened V by 5 bases and J by 2 bases, and 13 bases separated the two germline ends. CDR1 is SGHTA and CDR2 is FQGNSA in the germline V gene. This CDR3 has 15 amino acids. Here the CDR3 reads CASSGWGLGNQPQHF. The CDR3 region has the DNA TGTGCCAGCAGCGGCTGGGGGCTGGGCAATCAGCCCCAGCATTTT.

The rearrangement links TRBV6-6 to TRBJ2-3, with TRBD1 matching 7 bases. J lost 2 bases, V lost 6 bases, and 8 bases had no gene match. The CDR3 has 15 amino acids. Germline CDR1 and CDR2: MNHNY and SVGAGI (reference sequence). The CDR3: CASSQDRSHTDTQYF. In DNA form, the CDR3 reads TGTGCCAGCAGCCAGGACAGGTCCCACACAGATACGCAGTATTTT.

The chain employs TRBV27 and TRBJ2-1, with 7 bases that match TRBD1. Germline-derived CDR1 and CDR2 are MNHEY and SMNVEV (reference sequence). This CDR3 contains 15 residues. With 4 bases clipped from V and 6 bases from J, the junction kept 9 bases outside the gene matches. The CDR3 protein is CASSYMTGLANEQFF. In DNA, the CDR3 is TGTGCCAGCAGTTATATGACAGGGCTCGCCAATGAGCAGTTCTTC.

This chain links TRBV28 with TRBJ1-2, with D perhaps matching TRBD1 (6 bases). The CDR3 is made up of 16 amino acids. Germline CDR1 reads MDHEN; CDR2 reads SYDVKM. Trimming stripped 6 bases from V and 4 bases from J, with 21 bases between. CDR3 protein: CASSQFTYGGAYGYTF. Written as DNA, the CDR3 is TGTGCCAGCAGCCAATTTACCTACGGGGGGGCCTATGGCTACACCTTC.

This chain links TRBV7-9 with TRBJ2-7; 8 nucleotides agree with TRBD2. The J segment lost 6 bases and the V segment lost 4 bases, leaving 8 bases of the junction unmatched. This CDR3 region has 14 residues. The germline V gene encodes CDR1 SEHNR and CDR2 FQNEAQ (reference sequence). The CDR3 DNA reads TGTGCCAGCAGCTCGGGGGGGGTCGGGAGCGAGCAGTACTTC. It specifies CASSSGGVGSEQYF.

The genes are TRBV27 and TRBJ1-4; TRBD1 agrees at 8 bases. Germline CDR1 and CDR2: MNHEY and SMNVEV (reference sequence). V trimming: 3 bases; J trimming: 8 bases; junction bases outside the gene matches: 5. The CDR3 length is 14 residues. The CDR3 sequence is CASSFRGLREKLFF. The CDR3, as DNA: TGTGCCAGCAGTTTCAGGGGGCTTCGGGAAAAACTGTTTTTT.

This clone was counted a single time. This chain joins TRBV27 and TRBJ2-5, with 8 bases identical to TRBD1. CDR1 is MNHEY and CDR2 is SMNVEV in the germline V gene (reference sequence). The J segment lost 5 bases and the V segment lost 5 bases, leaving 7 bases of the junction unmatched. CDR3 length equals 14 residues. The CDR3 DNA sequence: TGTGCCAGCAGTGAAACAGGGGGGTGGGAGACCCAGTACTTC. Translating gives CASSETGGWETQYF.

V gene TRBV15 combines with J gene TRBJ1-1; D ambiguous. Germline assignment: CDR1 LNHNV and CDR2 YYDKDF (reference sequence). CDR3 length: 14 residues. With 3 bases removed from V and 2 bases from J, the gap between germline ends came to 10 bases. The DNA of the CDR3 is TGTGCCACCAGCAGCTACGCGGTAAACACTGAAGCTTTCTTT. It translates to CATSSYAVNTEAFF. Full variable domain (missing parts from reference TRBV15 and TRBJ1-1): DAMVIQNPRYQVTQFGKPVTLSCSQTLNHNVMYWYQQKSSQAPKLLFHYYDKDFNNEADTPDNFQSRRPNTSFCFLDIRSPGLGDTAMYLCATSSYAVNTEAFFGQGTRLTVV.

This clone was recorded once. Other DNA sequences from this sample encode an identical CDR3 as well. J is TRBJ2-7 and V is TRBV30; no firm D call. The CDR3 length is 11 residues. Germline lookup yields CDR1 GTSNPN and CDR2 SVGIG (reference sequence). The germline V and J ends were trimmed by 2 bases and 3 bases, with 5 bases remaining between them. The CDR3 protein is CAWSPLYEQYF. CDR3 DNA sequence: TGTGCCTGGAGTCCCCTCTACGAGCAGTACTTC.

CDR3: CASMREAGAKNIQYF. The CDR3 nucleotides are TGTGCCAGCATGAGGGAAGCGGGGGCCAAAAACATTCAGTACTTC. V gene TRBV2 combines with J gene TRBJ2-4; TRBD2 agrees at 7 bases. The CDR3 has 15 residues. V lost 7 bases to trimming and J lost 1 base; unmatched junction nucleotides: 7. Germline CDR1 reads SNHLY; CDR2 reads FYNNEI.

The table lists this clone with a count of one. V and J are TRBV11-3 and TRBJ2-1; perhaps TRBD2 as D (6 bases). CDR1 SGHNT and CDR2 YENEEA come from the germline V gene. V lost 4 bases, J lost 2 bases, and 9 bases lay in between. The CDR3 is made up of 14 amino acids. The CDR3 protein is CASSYGGTYNEQFF. The CDR3 DNA reads TGTGCCAGCAGCTACGGAGGGACCTACAATGAGCAGTTCTTC.

The CDR3 sequence: CASSVGRQPRSGNTIYF. The CDR3 region has the DNA TGTGCCAGCAGCGTAGGAAGACAGCCGCGCTCTGGAAACACCATATATTTT. The chain combines TRBV9 with TRBJ1-3; tentative D call: TRBD1 (5 bases). CDR3 length: 17 residues. Trimming shortened V by 0 bases and J by 0 bases, and 13 bases separated the two germline ends. Germline loops: CDR1 SGDLS, CDR2 YYNGEE.

The chain employs TRBV5-1 and TRBJ2-2, with D perhaps TRBD2 (6 bases). Germline V gene data show CDR1 as SGHRS and CDR2 as YFSETQ. Trimming left V 0 bases short and J 1 base short, with 19 bases between. This CDR3 contains 19 residues. This CDR3 is CASSLARAKTTRNTGELFF. For the CDR3, the DNA is TGCGCCAGCAGCTTGGCGAGGGCGAAGACGACTAGGAACACCGGGGAGCTGTTTTTT.

The sample holds one count of this clone. The genes are TRBV4-1 and TRBJ2-2, with a tentative D call TRBD2 (6 bases). The CDR3 length is 15 residues. The V gene lost 0 bases and the J gene lost 5 bases, with 10 bases spanning the gap. Germline V gene lookup returns CDR1 MGHRA and CDR2 YSYEKL. DNA of the CDR3: TGCGCCAGCAGCCAAGATGGAGGGTCTACCGGGGAGCTGTTTTTT. The encoded protein is CASSQDGGSTGELFF.

The chain employs TRBV30 and TRBJ1-6, with TRBD1 identical over 7 bases. There are 13 residues in the CDR3. Germline trimming cut 5 bases from V and 6 bases from J; bases unmatched to any gene: 4. CDR1 GTSNPN and CDR2 SVGIG come from the germline V gene (reference sequence). CDR3 bases: TGTGCCTGGTCGGGACAGACTAATTCACCCCTCCACTTT. Protein product: CAWSGQTNSPLHF.